This record concerns one T cell receptor beta chain sequence. J gave up 5 bases and V 7 bases, and 11 bases lay outside the gene matches. The CDR3 spans 16 residues. In germline, CDR1 is MDHEN, CDR2 SYDVKM. The entry originates in a study of T cells of healthy individuals. TCRdb reanalysed the 5' RACE reads using MiXCR and keeps one entry per CDR3 protein. The sample has about 100,000 distinct CDR3 sequences, 17% seen once. The receptor's source is a human donor in good health. The rearrangement links TRBV28 to TRBJ2-3, with 11 bases aligning to TRBD2. The CDR3 protein is CASKIFSGGAVDTQYF. The DNA for the CDR3 is TGTGCCAGCAAAATATTTAGCGGGGGGGCCGTAGATACGCAGTATTTT.